The entry that follows covers one T cell receptor (beta chain) sequence. Its specificity is unknown. These data come from a study of cytomegalovirus exposure and HLA in healthy donors. Findings and caveats of the study: Later on, analysis showed that most CMV-associated TCR beta chains appeared to be HLA-restricted. The authors later found TCR association rates varying by HLA locus, with DRB1 most and HLA-C fewest. A previous analysis found most TCR beta V segments productive roughly 87% or roughly 30% of the time.

A multiplex PCR was run with 60 Vbeta primers and 13 Jbeta primers. Assay: immunoSEQ multiplex PCR; the TCRdb copy retains only in-frame clones and omits some. The table lists some 150,000 clones, 82% of them singletons, with around 6.2% in the top ten. Germline V lookup: CDR1 LNHDA, CDR2 SQIVND (reference sequence). Unmatched junction bases numbered 12, after V lost 7 bases and J lost 9 bases. The length of the CDR3 is 14 residues. The rearrangement uses TRBV19 and TRBJ2-1; 7 nucleotides match TRBD2. This TCR derives from a man aged 25-45 years in good health and CMV-seropositive. The sample was PBMCs. CDR3 DNA: TGTGCCAGTACACCGACTAGCTTATACGGTGAGCAGTTCTTC. Translation: CASTPTSLYGEQFF.